The 4 T cell receptor beta chains below all came from one sample that was sequenced in a study of CD8 T cells in ankylosing spondylitis. TCRdb re-derived calls from the 5' RACE reads in MiXCR, one entry per CDR3 protein. The sample lists about 24,000 distinct CDR3 sequences, roughly 13% occurring once. Source material: blood. These receptors came from a male donor with ankylosing spondylitis or in good health (not recorded which).

This clonotype was detected only a few times. The chain recombines TRBV2 with TRBJ2-4; possibly TRBD1 for D (5 bases). Germline V lookup: CDR1 SNHLY, CDR2 FYNNEI. The CDR3 covers 16 residues. V lost 4 bases and J 0 bases, leaving 13 bases between the germline ends. The CDR3 sequence: CASSVTGNLAKNIQYF. In nucleotides, the CDR3 is TGTGCCAGCAGTGTTACAGGAAACCTAGCCAAAAACATTCAGTACTTC.

Ten or more counts support this clonotype. The V and J genes are TRBV12-3 or TRBV12-4 and TRBJ2-5; 7 bases are shared with TRBD1. The CDR3 has 15 residues. The ends lost 6 bases at V and 1 base at J; junction bases unmatched: 8. CDR3 sequence: CASSPGTALQETQYF. In nucleotides, the CDR3 is TGTGCCAGCAGCCCAGGGACAGCCCTCCAAGAGACCCAGTACTTC.

This clonotype was counted between two and nine times. J is TRBJ2-3 and V is TRBV5-1, with 10 bases fitting TRBD2. The CDR3 is 14 residues long. CDR1 and CDR2 from the germline V gene are SGHRS and YFSETQ. Trimming took 5 bases from V and 2 from J; bases not matched to a gene: 2. The CDR3 sequence: CASSSGRYTDTQYF. The CDR3 DNA reads TGCGCCAGCAGTAGCGGGAGGTACACAGATACGCAGTATTTT.

This clonotype has at least ten counts. The chain joins TRBV28 to TRBJ1-5; TRBD1 matches 11 bases. CDR3 size: 15 residues. The V and J ends lost 4 bases and 7 bases, in that order; junction bases with no gene match: 6. The germline V gene encodes CDR1 MDHEN and CDR2 SYDVKM. CDR3 amino acids: CASSSGQGAVQPQHF. As DNA, the CDR3 is TGTGCCAGCAGTTCCGGACAGGGGGCCGTACAGCCCCAGCATTTT.